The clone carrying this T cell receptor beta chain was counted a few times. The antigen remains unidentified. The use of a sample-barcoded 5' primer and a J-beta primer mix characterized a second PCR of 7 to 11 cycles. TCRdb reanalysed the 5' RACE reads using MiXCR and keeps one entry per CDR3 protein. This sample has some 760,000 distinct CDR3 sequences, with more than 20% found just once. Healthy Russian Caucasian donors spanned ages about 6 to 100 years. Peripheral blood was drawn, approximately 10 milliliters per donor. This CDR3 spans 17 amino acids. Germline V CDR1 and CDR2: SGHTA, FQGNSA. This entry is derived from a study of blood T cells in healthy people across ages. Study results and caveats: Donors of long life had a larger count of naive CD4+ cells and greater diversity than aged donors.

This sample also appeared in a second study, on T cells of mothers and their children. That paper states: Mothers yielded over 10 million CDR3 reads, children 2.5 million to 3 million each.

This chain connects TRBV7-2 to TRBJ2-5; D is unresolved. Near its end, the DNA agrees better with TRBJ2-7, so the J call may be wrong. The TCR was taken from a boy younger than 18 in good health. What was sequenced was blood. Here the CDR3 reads CASSLGIISSSLSEQYF. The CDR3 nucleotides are TGTGCCAGCAGCTTAGGAATAATCTCCTCGTCCCTCTCCGAGCAGTACTTC.